The 2 T cell receptor beta chains listed next were all sequenced from one sample in a study of T cells expressing NK-cell markers. TCRdb reanalyzed the 5' RACE reads and collapses them to one entry per CDR3 protein, without DNA. Its table records 400,000 to 450,000 distinct CDR3 sequences. Sequencing input: blood T cells: a sorted CD56 or NKG2C T cell subset, CD4+ or CD8+ T cells, or bulk PBMC T cells (not recorded which). Source of these receptors: a woman aged 18 to 75 in good health.

V is TRBV20-1 and J is TRBJ2-5; TCRdb picks TRBD1, but there is no DNA to check that call. Germline V gives CDR1 DFQATT, CDR2 SNEGSKA (reference sequence). The CDR3 is 14 amino acids. The CDR3 region is CSGRRDRISETQYF.

The rearrangement links TRBV12-3 or TRBV12-4 to TRBJ2-1; TCRdb selects TRBD2, and the lack of DNA leaves this call unchecked. The CDR3 runs 16 residues. CDR3 residues: CASTPGASGRKNEQFF.